This TCR beta chain stems from a study of blood T cell repertoires in COVID-19. Study in general: Collection of acute and convalescent COVID-19 samples took place in the United States, Italy and Spain. Nucleic acid was either cDNA or gDNA, and it came from T cells, B-cell-depleted T cells, or PBMCs.

Per the study methods: Reference gene primer amplification yielded estimated nucleated cell counts. The table came from immunoSEQ multiplex PCR; TCRdb's copy has only in-frame clones and leaves some out. V, J and clone size were drawn from that table, and D and trimming were deduced from the DNA. This table has some 190,000 clones, 88% appearing once. Trimming left V 8 bases short and J 8 bases short, with 12 bases between. The CDR3 consists of 11 residues. The TCR originated in a human donor in a cohort sampled during active COVID-19. The chain recombines TRBV12-3 or TRBV12-4 with TRBJ1-2; no definite D call. Input material: peripheral blood. DNA for the CDR3: TGTGCCAGCGGCGGGTATTACGGCTACACCTTC. This encodes CASGGYYGYTF.